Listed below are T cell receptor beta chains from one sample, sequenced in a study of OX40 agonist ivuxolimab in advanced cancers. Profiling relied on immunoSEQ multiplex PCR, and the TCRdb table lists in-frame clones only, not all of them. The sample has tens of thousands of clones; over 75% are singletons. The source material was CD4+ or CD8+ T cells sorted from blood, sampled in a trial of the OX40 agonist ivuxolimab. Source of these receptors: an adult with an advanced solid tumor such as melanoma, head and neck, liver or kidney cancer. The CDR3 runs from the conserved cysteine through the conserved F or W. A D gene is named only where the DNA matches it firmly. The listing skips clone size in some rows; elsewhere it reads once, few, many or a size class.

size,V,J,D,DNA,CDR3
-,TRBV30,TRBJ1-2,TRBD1,TGTGCCTGGATGAAGGGGGCGTATGGCTACACCTTC,CAWMKGAYGYTF
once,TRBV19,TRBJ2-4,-,TGTGCCAGTAGTACCCGAGCCCGGGCGAACATTCAGTACTTC,CASSTRARANIQYF
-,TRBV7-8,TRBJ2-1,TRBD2,TGTGCCAGCCTAGGGGCTAGCGGGGGCCTTAGCTCCTACAATGAGCAGTTCTTC,CASLGASGGLSSYNEQFF
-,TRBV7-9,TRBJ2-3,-,TGTGCCAGCAGCCTAACAGGGACCGCCACAGATACGCAGTATTTT,CASSLTGTATDTQYF
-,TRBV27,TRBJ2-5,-,TGTGCCAGCCGGACCCGAAGGGGAGAGACCCAGTACTTC,CASRTRRGETQYF
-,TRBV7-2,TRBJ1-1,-,TGTGCCAGCAGCTTAGTCCCCAAGAACACTGAAGCTTTCTTT,CASSLVPKNTEAFF
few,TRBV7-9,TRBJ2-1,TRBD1,TGTGCCAGCAGCTTAGGCGACAGGGGCAATGAGCAGTTCTTC,CASSLGDRGNEQFF
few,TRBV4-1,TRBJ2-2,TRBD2,TGCGCCAGCAGCCAAGATCCTAGCGGAGCGAACACCGGGGAGCTGTTTTTT,CASSQDPSGANTGELFF
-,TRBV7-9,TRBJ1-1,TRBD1,TGTGCCAGCAGCTTAGTGGCAGGGGGGAACACTGAAGCTTTCTTT,CASSLVAGGNTEAFF
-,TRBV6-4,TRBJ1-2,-,TGTGCCAGCAGTGACTTCAGAGATGGCTACACCTTC,CASSDFRDGYTF
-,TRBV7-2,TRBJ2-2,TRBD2,TGTGCCAGCAGCTTCCCGGTAATAGCGGGGAAAGCCGGGGAGCTGTTTTTT,CASSFPVIAGKAGELFF
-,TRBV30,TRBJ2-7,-,TGTGCCTGGAGTCGGCAGGGCTACGAGCAGTACTTC,CAWSRQGYEQYF
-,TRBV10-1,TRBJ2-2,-,TGCGCCAGAAGCTATCGGGACGTCCTTCCCCCCGGGGAGCTGTTTTTT,CARSYRDVLPPGELFF
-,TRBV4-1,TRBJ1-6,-,TGCGCCAGCAGCCGCGTAGCAGTGGGATTAACACCCCTCCACTTT,CASSRVAVGLTPLHF
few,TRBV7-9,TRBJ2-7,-,TGTGCCAGCAGCCGCGACAGTACCTACGAGCAGTACTTC,CASSRDSTYEQYF
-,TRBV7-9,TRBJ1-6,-,TGTGCCAGCAGCTTACTGGGGGATTCACCCCTCCACTTT,CASSLLGDSPLHF
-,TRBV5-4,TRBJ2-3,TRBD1,TGTGCCAGCAGCCCGTGGACAGGGCGCACAGATACGCAGTATTTT,CASSPWTGRTDTQYF
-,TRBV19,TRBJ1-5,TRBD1,TGTGCCAGTAGTATAGAGACAGGGGCACGTCAGCCCCAGCATTTT,CASSIETGARQPQHF
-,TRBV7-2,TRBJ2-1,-,TGTGCCAGCAGCTCGCCCCTATCCGGCGATGAGCAGTTCTTC,CASSSPLSGDEQFF
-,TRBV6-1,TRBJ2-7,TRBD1,TGTGCCACTGTGGACAGGTCCTACGAGCAGTACTTC,CATVDRSYEQYF
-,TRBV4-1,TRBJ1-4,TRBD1,TGCGCCAGCAGCCTTGTCGCGACAGGGGCGAATGAAAAACTGTTTTTT,CASSLVATGANEKLFF
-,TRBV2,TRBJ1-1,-,TGTGCCAGCAATATTGTCAGGACTGAAGCTTTCTTT,CASNIVRTEAFF
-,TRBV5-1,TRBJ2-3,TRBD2,TGCGCCAGCAGCTCTCTAGCGGGGGGGCCAAATACGCAGTATTTT,CASSSLAGGPNTQYF
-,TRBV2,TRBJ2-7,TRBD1,TGTGCCAGCAGGGGGACAGGGAATAACTACGAGCAGTACTTC,CASRGTGNNYEQYF
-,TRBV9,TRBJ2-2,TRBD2,TGTGCCAGCAGCACCGCGGGGGGGCTTGGCGGGGAGCTGTTTTTT,CASSTAGGLGGELFF
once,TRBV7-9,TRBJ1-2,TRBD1,TGTGCCAGCAGCACCCAACCCGGGACAGGGGCTGGCTACACCTTC,CASSTQPGTGAGYTF
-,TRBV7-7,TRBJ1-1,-,TGTGCTAGCAGCTTGTCGTTCAGGGATGAAGCTTTCTTT,CASSLSFRDEAFF
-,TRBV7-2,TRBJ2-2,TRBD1,TGTGCCAGCAGCTTCCCGGGACAGAGCCCCACCGGGGAGCTGTTTTTT,CASSFPGQSPTGELFF
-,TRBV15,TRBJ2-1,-,TGTGCCACCAGCAGAGATCGGCAGGGTCTCTACAATGAGCAGTTCTTC,CATSRDRQGLYNEQFF
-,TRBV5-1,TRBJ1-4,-,TGCGCCAGCAGCTTGCAACAGCCTAATGAAAAACTGTTTTTT,CASSLQQPNEKLFF
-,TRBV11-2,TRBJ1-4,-,TGTGCCAGCAGCCTTGACGGTGCAACTAATGAAAAACTGTTTTTT,CASSLDGATNEKLFF
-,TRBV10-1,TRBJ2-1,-,TGCGCCAGCAGTGAGGTTGGGGAAAAGCAGTTCTTC,CASSEVGEKQFF
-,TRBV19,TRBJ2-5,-,TGTGCCAGTAGTTCCCCCTTGAACGGCAGAGAGACCCAGTACTTC,CASSSPLNGRETQYF
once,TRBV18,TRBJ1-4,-,TGTGCCAGCTCACCTTCCAGGGACAATGAAAAACTGTTTTTT,CASSPSRDNEKLFF
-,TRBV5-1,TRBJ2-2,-,TGCGCCAGCAGCTTGGCCGGTATAATAAACACCGGGGAGCTGTTTTTT,CASSLAGIINTGELFF
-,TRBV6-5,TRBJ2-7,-,TGTGCCAGCAGCGGGGACCCCTTGTACGAGCAGTACTTC,CASSGDPLYEQYF
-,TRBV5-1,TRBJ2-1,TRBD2,TGCGCCAGCAGCTTAGGACTAGCGGGGGGGTTTTACAATGAGCAGTTCTTC,CASSLGLAGGFYNEQFF
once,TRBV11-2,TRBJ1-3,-,TGTGCCAGCAGCTCCCCTTCGACTCAACCGGACACCATATATTTT,CASSSPSTQPDTIYF
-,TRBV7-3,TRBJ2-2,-,TGTGCCAGCAGCCATTTTAGGAACGGGGAGCTGTTTTTT,CASSHFRNGELFF
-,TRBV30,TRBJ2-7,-,TGTGCCCTATCAACGTCCTACGAGCAGTACTTC,CALSTSYEQYF
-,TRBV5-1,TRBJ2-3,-,TGCGCCAGCAGCCGGAATCCCACAGATACGCAGTATTTT,CASSRNPTDTQYF
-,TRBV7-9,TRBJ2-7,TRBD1,TGTGCCAGCAGCTTCCCCAGGGGGCGGGACGAGCAGTACTTC,CASSFPRGRDEQYF
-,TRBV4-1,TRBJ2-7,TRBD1,TGCGCCAGCAGCCAAACCCGCACCGGGACAGGGGCCTACGAGCAGTACTTC,CASSQTRTGTGAYEQYF
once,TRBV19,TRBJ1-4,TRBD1,TGTGCCAGTAGTATGAGAGGACAGGGCGTTCGTTTTGAAAAACTGTTTTTT,CASSMRGQGVRFEKLFF
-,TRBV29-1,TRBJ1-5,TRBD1,TGCAGCGTCGGAGACAGGGCTAGCAATCAGCCCCAGCATTTT,CSVGDRASNQPQHF
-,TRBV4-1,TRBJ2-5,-,TGCGCCAGCAGCCAAGCCCCGCGCGAGACCCAGTACTTC,CASSQAPRETQYF
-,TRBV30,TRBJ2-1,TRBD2,TGTGCCTGGCCCCCAATACTAGCGGGGGCCAACAATGAGCAGTTCTTC,CAWPPILAGANNEQFF
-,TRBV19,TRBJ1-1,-,TGTGCCAGTAAGCAGAGCGTGAACACTGAAGCTTTCTTT,CASKQSVNTEAFF
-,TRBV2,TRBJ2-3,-,TGTGCCAGCAGTGAAATCGAGGATACGCAGTATTTT,CASSEIEDTQYF
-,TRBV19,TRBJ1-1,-,TGTGCCAGTAGTATAACTAGAAACACTGAAGCTTTCTTT,CASSITRNTEAFF
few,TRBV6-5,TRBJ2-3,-,TGTGCCAGCAGTCGCTCCGGGGCCCCACGAGATACGCAGTATTTT,CASSRSGAPRDTQYF
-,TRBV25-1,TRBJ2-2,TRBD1,TGTGCCAGCAGTCCCGCCCTCAGGGGGCCCACCGGGGAGCTGTTTTTT,CASSPALRGPTGELFF
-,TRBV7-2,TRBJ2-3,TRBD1,TGTGCCAGCAGCGGCCGGGACAGGGGTATTTTGGATACGCAGTATTTT,CASSGRDRGILDTQYF
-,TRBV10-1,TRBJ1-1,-,TGCGCCAGCAGTACTACATGGAACACTGAAGCTTTCTTT,CASSTTWNTEAFF
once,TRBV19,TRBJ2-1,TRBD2,TGTGCCAGTAGCGGAACTAGCGGGGGAACCCCTTTCTTC,CASSGTSGGTPFF
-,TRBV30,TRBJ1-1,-,TGTGCCTGGAGTGTAAGAGCTGAAGCTTTCTTT,CAWSVRAEAFF